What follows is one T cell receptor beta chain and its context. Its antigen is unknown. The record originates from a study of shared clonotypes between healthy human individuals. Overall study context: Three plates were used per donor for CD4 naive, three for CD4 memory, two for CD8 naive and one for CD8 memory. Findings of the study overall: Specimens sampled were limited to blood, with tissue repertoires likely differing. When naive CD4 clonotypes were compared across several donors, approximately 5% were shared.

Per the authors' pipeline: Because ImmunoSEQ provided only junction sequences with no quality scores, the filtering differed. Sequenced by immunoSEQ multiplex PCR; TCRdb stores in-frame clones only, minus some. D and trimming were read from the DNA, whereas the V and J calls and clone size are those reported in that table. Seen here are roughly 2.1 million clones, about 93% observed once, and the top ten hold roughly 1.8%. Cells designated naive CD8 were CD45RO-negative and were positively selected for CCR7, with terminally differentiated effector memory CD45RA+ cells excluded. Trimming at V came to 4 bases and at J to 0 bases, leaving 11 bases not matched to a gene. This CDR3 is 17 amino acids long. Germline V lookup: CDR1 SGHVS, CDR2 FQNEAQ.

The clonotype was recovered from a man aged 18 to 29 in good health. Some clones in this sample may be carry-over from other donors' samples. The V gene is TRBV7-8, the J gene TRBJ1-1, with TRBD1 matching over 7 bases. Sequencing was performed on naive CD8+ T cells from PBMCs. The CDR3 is CASSSRMVDRVNTEAFF. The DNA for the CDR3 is TGTGCCAGCAGCTCCCGTATGGTCGACAGGGTGAACACTGAAGCTTTCTTT.